This is a list of T cell receptor beta chains from one sample in a study of persistence of HIV-infected CD4 T cells. Their antigen targets remain unknown. Using immunoSEQ multiplex PCR, the repertoire was profiled, and TCRdb retains in-frame clones only, with some absent. This table holds about 46,000 clones, about 87% found once. The starting material was CD4+ T cells sorted from PBMCs after approximately 19-hour stimulation, obtained from a patient who received antiretroviral therapy. These receptors were taken from an adult woman with HIV who was CMV-seropositive. CDR3s include the opening cysteine and the closing phenylalanine or tryptophan. Fields, in order: V gene, CDR3 length, J gene, clone size, D gene, CDR3 protein, CDR3 DNA. The D gene is left open where the match is weak. Size is omitted from some rows. Given values are once, few, many or a class for expanded clones.

v_call: TRBV18; cdr3_length: 15; j_call: TRBJ1-2; clone_size: -; d_call: TRBD1; cdr3_aa: CASSPSGQLNYGYTF; cdr3_nt: TGTGCCAGCTCACCCTCGGGACAGCTTAACTATGGCTACACCTTC
v_call: TRBV27; cdr3_length: 13; j_call: TRBJ1-1; clone_size: once; d_call: -; cdr3_aa: CASVMRVGTEAFF; cdr3_nt: TGTGCCAGCGTGATGAGAGTTGGAACTGAAGCTTTCTTT
v_call: TRBV29-1; cdr3_length: 11; j_call: TRBJ2-1; clone_size: -; d_call: TRBD1; cdr3_aa: CSVGRGNEQFF; cdr3_nt: TGCAGCGTTGGCAGGGGGAATGAGCAGTTCTTC
v_call: TRBV6-1; cdr3_length: 17; j_call: TRBJ1-2; clone_size: -; d_call: -; cdr3_aa: CASSEVYRRRENYGYTF; cdr3_nt: TGTGCCAGCAGTGAAGTGTACAGGCGAAGAGAAAACTATGGCTACACCTTC
v_call: TRBV11-2; cdr3_length: 18; j_call: TRBJ2-3; clone_size: -; d_call: -; cdr3_aa: CASSLGTRTQSRTDTQYF; cdr3_nt: TGTGCCAGCAGCTTAGGTACTCGGACACAGAGCCGCACAGATACGCAGTATTTT
v_call: TRBV25-1; cdr3_length: 16; j_call: TRBJ2-5; clone_size: -; d_call: -; cdr3_aa: CASSAGGGRQKETQYF; cdr3_nt: TGTGCCAGCAGTGCCGGGGGCGGGCGGCAAAAAGAGACCCAGTACTTC
v_call: TRBV6-1; cdr3_length: 13; j_call: TRBJ2-3; clone_size: -; d_call: -; cdr3_aa: CASSDLGLLRVSF; cdr3_nt: TGTGCCAGCAGTGATCTAGGACTCCTCCGGGTTTCGTTT
v_call: TRBV18; cdr3_length: 14; j_call: TRBJ1-2; clone_size: -; d_call: -; cdr3_aa: CASSQDTRGYGYTF; cdr3_nt: TGTGCCAGCTCACAGGACACTCGGGGCTATGGCTACACCTTC
v_call: TRBV2; cdr3_length: 15; j_call: TRBJ1-1; clone_size: -; d_call: TRBD1; cdr3_aa: CASREVATGGKKAFF; cdr3_nt: TGTGCCAGCAGAGAAGTGGCCACAGGGGGCAAGAAAGCTTTCTTT
v_call: TRBV18; cdr3_length: 16; j_call: TRBJ1-1; clone_size: -; d_call: TRBD1; cdr3_aa: CASSLGQGKVNTEAFF; cdr3_nt: TGTGCCAGCTCATTGGGACAGGGGAAGGTGAACACTGAAGCTTTCTTT
v_call: TRBV5-5; cdr3_length: 13; j_call: TRBJ1-2; clone_size: -; d_call: -; cdr3_aa: CASSEQTVSGYTF; cdr3_nt: TGTGCCAGCAGCGAACAGACCGTATCAGGCTACACCTTC
v_call: TRBV5-1; cdr3_length: 14; j_call: TRBJ2-1; clone_size: once; d_call: -; cdr3_aa: CASSYQGEVNEQFF; cdr3_nt: TGCGCCAGCAGCTACCAAGGGGAGGTCAATGAGCAGTTCTTC
v_call: TRBV7-8; cdr3_length: 11; j_call: TRBJ2-7; clone_size: -; d_call: -; cdr3_aa: CASSSTYEQYF; cdr3_nt: TGTGCCAGCAGCTCCACCTACGAGCAGTACTTC
v_call: TRBV19; cdr3_length: 15; j_call: TRBJ1-1; clone_size: -; d_call: -; cdr3_aa: CASIFQGTRFTEAFF; cdr3_nt: TGTGCCAGTATCTTTCAGGGGACGAGGTTCACTGAAGCTTTCTTT